Presented here are 16 T cell receptor beta chains from one specimen sequenced in a study of blood T cell repertoires in COVID-19. Only in-frame clones appear in the TCRdb table, and some are missing; sequencing was by immunoSEQ multiplex PCR. The sample yields about 300,000 clones, approximately 88% seen once. The sample was peripheral blood. The receptor source for this set is a woman aged 25 to 45 with COVID-19, enrolled during active disease.

This chain uses TRBV7-2 with TRBJ2-4, with D perhaps TRBD2 (6 bases). The CDR3 runs 16 residues. The germline V and J ends were trimmed by 8 bases and 0 bases, with 17 bases remaining between them. Germline V gene lookup returns CDR1 SGHTA and CDR2 FQGNSA. The CDR3 DNA is TGTGCCAGCGCCGAGAAGGGCGGGGTAGCCAAAAACATTCAGTACTTC. Translated, it gives CASAEKGGVAKNIQYF.

This chain connects TRBV24-1 to TRBJ1-2, with 7 bases fitting TRBD1. CDR3 size: 13 residues. The trim removed 4 bases at V and 8 bases at J, leaving 6 bases unmatched. CDR1 and CDR2 from the germline V gene are KGHDR and SFDVKD. The CDR3 loop reads CATSEQTGSGYTF. The CDR3 DNA is TGTGCCACCAGTGAACAGACAGGGTCGGGCTACACCTTC.

The V and J genes are TRBV6-2 or TRBV6-3 and TRBJ2-5; D possibly corresponds to TRBD2 (5 bases). Germline V gene sequence: CDR1 MNHEY, CDR2 SVGEGT. This CDR3 spans 13 amino acids. Trimming removed 6 bases from V and 2 bases from J, with 10 bases in between. Written as DNA, the CDR3 is TGTGCCAGCAGCCCCGTAGCGCAAGAGACCCAGTACTTC. Encoded protein: CASSPVAQETQYF.

This chain connects TRBV7-9 to TRBJ2-7; 9 bases line up with TRBD1. The length of the CDR3 is 15 residues. CDR1 is SEHNR, CDR2 FQNEAQ, per germline (reference sequence). The V and J ends lost 5 bases and 2 bases, in that order; junction bases with no gene match: 7. The CDR3 DNA follows: TGTGCCAGCAGCACAGGACAGGGGTCCCCCTACGAGCAGTACTTC. Encoded protein: CASSTGQGSPYEQYF.

The V call is TRBV7-8, the J call TRBJ2-4, with a tentative D call TRBD2 (6 bases). Trimming stripped 5 bases from V and 2 bases from J, with 25 bases between. The CDR3 sequence is 19 residues long. Germline V gene data show CDR1 as SGHVS and CDR2 as FQNEAQ. Written as DNA, the CDR3 is TGTGCCAGCAGCCCAAAGCTCGGAGGGATTTATCCCTCCAAAAACATTCAGTACTTC. Residues: CASSPKLGGIYPSKNIQYF.

CDR3 DNA: TGTGCCAGCAGTTGGGGGGCCGGGGAGCTGTTTTTT. Its translation is CASSWGAGELFF. This sequence joins TRBV6-2 or TRBV6-3 and TRBJ2-2; a possible D gene is TRBD2 (6 bases). The CDR3 is made up of 12 amino acids. Trimming left V 4 bases short and J 6 bases short, with 6 bases between. The germline gives CDR1 MNHEY, CDR2 SVGEGT.

The rearrangement joins TRBV7-8 to TRBJ2-1, with 9 bases identical to TRBD1. CDR1 and CDR2 (germline): SGHVS, FQNEAQ. This CDR3 region has 15 residues. V lost 1 base and J lost 4; bases outside the gene matches: 2. The CDR3 protein is CASSLGDRAYNEQFF. The CDR3 DNA sequence: TGTGCCAGCAGCTTAGGGGACAGGGCATACAATGAGCAGTTCTTC.

The V call is TRBV4-3, the J call TRBJ2-7; D gene uncertain. V lost 0 bases and J lost 3, with 6 bases in between. CDR3 length: 13 residues. Per the germline V gene, CDR1 is LGHNA and CDR2 is YSLEER. This CDR3 is CASSQDEDYEQYF. The CDR3 DNA is TGCGCCAGCAGCCAAGACGAGGACTACGAGCAGTACTTC.

The genes are TRBV13 and TRBJ1-3, with D possibly matching TRBD1 (5 bases). This CDR3 has 16 residues. Trimming left V 2 bases short and J 4 bases short, with 15 bases between. Germline V gives CDR1 PRHDT, CDR2 FYEKMQ (reference sequence). CDR3 residues: CASSLWGRGEGNTIYF. In nucleotides, the CDR3 is TGTGCCAGCAGCTTATGGGGCCGGGGGGAAGGAAACACCATATATTTT.

The chain combines TRBV30 with TRBJ2-1; the match to TRBD2 covers 12 bases. Germline V lookup: CDR1 GTSNPN, CDR2 SVGIG (reference sequence). J was trimmed by 3 bases and V by 5 bases; bases with no gene match: 2. The CDR3 is 14 amino acids. The CDR3 DNA is TGTGCCTGGTCGACTAGCGGGGGCTACAATGAGCAGTTCTTC. Protein sequence: CAWSTSGGYNEQFF.

The genes are TRBV20-1 and TRBJ1-2; perhaps TRBD1 as D (6 bases). Trimming stripped 1 base from V and 6 bases from J, with 6 bases between. CDR1 and CDR2 from the germline V gene are DFQATT and SNEGSKA (reference sequence). The length of the CDR3 is 11 residues. The CDR3 nucleotides are TGCAGTGCTAGAGCAGGGGATGGCTACACCTTC. Residues: CSARAGDGYTF.

Concerning this clone: An end of the junction does not agree with germline; a read error may underlie this. This chain connects TRBV7-9 to TRBJ2-3; 7 nucleotides line up with TRBD1. Germline V gives CDR1 SEHNR, CDR2 FQNEAQ (reference sequence). CDR3 length: 10 amino acids. The CDR3 nucleotides are TGTGCCAGCAGCCCCGGGACAGAGGATTTT. This translates into CASSPGTEDF.

V and J are TRBV10-1 and TRBJ2-1; 10 bases are shared with TRBD2. Germline CDR1 and CDR2: WNHNN and SYGVQD (reference sequence). CDR3 length: 18 amino acids. The V segment lost 0 bases and the J segment 5 bases; nucleotides outside the gene matches: 10. Here the CDR3 DNA reads TGCGCCAGCAGTGAGTCTGGGCGGAGCGGGGGGGCCCACAATGAGCAGTTCTTC. Encoded protein: CASSESGRSGGAHNEQFF.

Here the CDR3 reads CASSVSGPSTDTQYF. The DNA for the CDR3 is TGTGCCAGCAGCGTTAGCGGACCTAGCACAGATACGCAGTATTTT. The V gene is TRBV9, the J gene TRBJ2-3, with D perhaps TRBD2 (6 bases). The CDR3 loop spans 15 amino acids. Per germline, CDR1 SGDLS and CDR2 YYNGEE. With 2 bases removed from V and 0 bases from J, the gap between germline ends came to 10 bases. Filled out from reference TRBV9 and TRBJ2-3, the complete variable domain reads DSGVTQTPKHLITATGQRVTLRCSPRSGDLSVYWYQQSLDQGLQFLIQYYNGEERAKGNILERFSAQQFPDLHSELNLSSLELGDSALYFCASSVSGPSTDTQYFGPGTRLTVL.

This clone is a singleton in its sample. J is TRBJ2-1 and V is TRBV30; 10 positions match TRBD2. The CDR3 spans 12 residues. Germline V CDR1 and CDR2: GTSNPN, SVGIG (reference sequence). Germline trimming cut 6 bases from V and 5 bases from J; bases unmatched to any gene: 1. This chain's CDR3 is CACSGGNNEQFF. CDR3 DNA sequence: TGTGCCTGTAGCGGGGGGAACAATGAGCAGTTCTTC. Full variable domain (outside the CDR3, taken from reference TRBV30 and TRBJ2-1): SQTIHQWPATLVQPVGSPLSLECTVEGTSNPNLYWYRQAAGRGLQLLFYSVGIGQISSEVPQNLSASRPQDRQFILSSKKLLLSDSGFYLCACSGGNNEQFFGPGTRLTVL.

This clone was recorded only once. In DNA form, the CDR3 reads TGTGCCAGTAGTCCGGGACAGGGGGCCGTCGAGCAGTACGTC. Its translation is CASSPGQGAVEQYV. J is TRBJ2-7 and V is TRBV19; 12 positions match TRBD1. CDR1 LNHDA and CDR2 SQIVND come from the germline V gene (reference sequence). V dropped 5 bases and J dropped 6; count of bases not matched to a gene: 5. The CDR3 spans 14 residues.